Listed below are T cell receptor beta chains from one sample, sequenced in a study of blood T cells in healthy people across ages. TCRdb independently ran MiXCR on the 5' RACE reads; one entry per CDR3 protein. The table shows over 600,000 distinct CDR3 sequences, with about 43% occurring only once. The sequencing input was blood. Source of these receptors: a man older than 75 in good health. Each CDR3 is given with its conserved first and last residue. D genes are given only for firm matches. Some rows mark clone size as missing; the rest say once, few, many or name a class of expanded clone.

D gene: NA
clone size: once
V gene: TRBV5-1
J gene: TRBJ2-5
CDR3 DNA: TGCGTCAGCAGCCCATCAGGGGCACAAGAGACCCAGTACTTC
CDR3 protein: CVSSPSGAQETQYF

D gene: TRBD2
clone size: many
V gene: TRBV5-1
J gene: TRBJ2-3
CDR3 DNA: TGCGCCAGCAGGCGCACGGGGGGACTCACAGATACGCAGTATTTT
CDR3 protein: CASRRTGGLTDTQYF

D gene: TRBD1
clone size: many
V gene: TRBV5-1
J gene: TRBJ2-7
CDR3 DNA: TGCGCCAGCAGCCGTGGACAGGACTACGAGCAGTACTTC
CDR3 protein: CASSRGQDYEQYF

D gene: NA
clone size: NA
V gene: TRBV29-1
J gene: TRBJ2-7
CDR3 DNA: TGCAGCGTTATCCCAGACTCCCTAACTCAGGGATCCGAGCAGTACTTC
CDR3 protein: CSVIPDSLTQGSEQYF

D gene: NA
clone size: NA
V gene: TRBV28
J gene: TRBJ1-5
CDR3 DNA: TGTGCCTGCAGTACGCGCTCAGGCTTGGGTCAGCCCCAGCATTTT
CDR3 protein: CACSTRSGLGQPQHF

D gene: NA
clone size: few
V gene: TRBV4-2
J gene: TRBJ2-1
CDR3 DNA: TGTGCCAGCAGCCAAGAAGCGAGCTCCTACAATGAGCAGTTCTTC
CDR3 protein: CASSQEASSYNEQFF

D gene: NA
clone size: NA
V gene: TRBV29-1
J gene: TRBJ1-1
CDR3 DNA: TGCAGCGTTGAAGATGAAGGCTCGGGGGACACTGAAGGTTTCTTT
CDR3 protein: CSVEDEGSGDTEGFF

D gene: NA
clone size: many
V gene: TRBV14
J gene: TRBJ1-2
CDR3 DNA: TGTGCCAGCAGCCAAGTCGGGGTCTCCTATGGCTACACCTTC
CDR3 protein: CASSQVGVSYGYTF

D gene: NA
clone size: NA
V gene: TRBV3-1
J gene: TRBJ2-3
CDR3 DNA: TGTGCCAGCAGCCAAGATGCCAGGGTTAGCACAGATACGCAGTATTTT
CDR3 protein: CASSQDARVSTDTQYF

D gene: NA
clone size: few
V gene: TRBV20-1
J gene: TRBJ1-2
CDR3 DNA: TGCAGTGTTTGGCCCCCAGGGAATAGCTATGGCTACACCTTC
CDR3 protein: CSVWPPGNSYGYTF

D gene: TRBD1
clone size: NA
V gene: TRBV5-1
J gene: TRBJ2-1
CDR3 DNA: TGCGCCAGCTTCATACGGACAGGGGGCATTTATAATGAGCAGTTCTTC
CDR3 protein: CASFIRTGGIYNEQFF

D gene: TRBD2
clone size: NA
V gene: TRBV4-1
J gene: TRBJ2-3
CDR3 DNA: TGCGCCAGCAGCCGTGGGACTAACACAGATACGCAGTATTTT
CDR3 protein: CASSRGTNTDTQYF

D gene: TRBD1
clone size: NA
V gene: TRBV10-3
J gene: TRBJ1-1
CDR3 DNA: TGTGCCATCAGTGAGGACAGGGGAAACACTGAAGCTTTCTTT
CDR3 protein: CAISEDRGNTEAFF

D gene: NA
clone size: few
V gene: TRBV12-3/TRBV12-4
J gene: TRBJ2-6
CDR3 DNA: TGTGCCAGCCGCCCACAGGGAACCGGGGCCAACGTCCTGACTTTC
CDR3 protein: CASRPQGTGANVLTF

D gene: TRBD2
clone size: NA
V gene: TRBV6-1
J gene: TRBJ2-5
CDR3 DNA: TGTGCCAGCAGTGAAGCTAGCGGGGAGTTCGAGACCCAGTACTTC
CDR3 protein: CASSEASGEFETQYF

D gene: TRBD1
clone size: NA
V gene: TRBV2
J gene: TRBJ1-2
CDR3 DNA: TGTGCCAGCAGCGTTATTCAGGGGGCGGGTGGCTACACCTTC
CDR3 protein: CASSVIQGAGGYTF

D gene: NA
clone size: NA
V gene: TRBV10-3
J gene: TRBJ2-7
CDR3 DNA: TGTGCCATCAGTGAGTTGAACGAGCAGTACTTC
CDR3 protein: CAISELNEQYF

D gene: TRBD2
clone size: NA
V gene: TRBV10-3
J gene: TRBJ2-3
CDR3 DNA: TGTGCCATCAGTGCAGGGACTAGCCTTTCAGATACGCAGTATTTT
CDR3 protein: CAISAGTSLSDTQYF

D gene: TRBD2
clone size: few
V gene: TRBV6-2/TRBV6-3
J gene: TRBJ2-3
CDR3 DNA: TGTGCCAGCAGTTACGAGAGCGGGGGGGGCACAGATACGCAGTATTTT
CDR3 protein: CASSYESGGGTDTQYF

D gene: NA
clone size: few
V gene: TRBV5-1
J gene: TRBJ2-1
CDR3 DNA: TGCGCCAGCAGCGTGGGACATAAGCAGTTCTTC
CDR3 protein: CASSVGHKQFF

D gene: TRBD1
clone size: many
V gene: TRBV29-1
J gene: TRBJ2-5
CDR3 DNA: TGCAGCGTTGAAGTCAGGGGGTCGATGGAGACCCAGTACTTC
CDR3 protein: CSVEVRGSMETQYF

D gene: NA
clone size: few
V gene: TRBV7-2
J gene: TRBJ1-2
CDR3 DNA: TGTGCCAGCAGCTTAGGGACGGAAACGGCCTATGGCTACACCTTC
CDR3 protein: CASSLGTETAYGYTF

D gene: NA
clone size: NA
V gene: TRBV6-5
J gene: TRBJ1-2
CDR3 DNA: TGTGCCAGCAGTCCCGGGCCACTTGGCTACACCTTC
CDR3 protein: CASSPGPLGYTF

D gene: TRBD1
clone size: NA
V gene: TRBV12-3/TRBV12-4
J gene: TRBJ2-4
CDR3 DNA: TGTGCCAGCAGCTACGACAGGGCAACCTACAATGAGCAGTACTTC
CDR3 protein: CASSYDRATYNEQYF

D gene: TRBD2
clone size: NA
V gene: TRBV20-1
J gene: TRBJ2-7
CDR3 DNA: TGCAGTGCTCGCGGGAGGGCCGTATACGAGCAGTACTTC
CDR3 protein: CSARGRAVYEQYF

D gene: TRBD2
clone size: NA
V gene: TRBV7-2
J gene: TRBJ2-1
CDR3 DNA: TGTGCCAGCAGCTTAGGGCCGACTAGCGGGGGGTATGAGCAGTTCTTC
CDR3 protein: CASSLGPTSGGYEQFF

D gene: TRBD2
clone size: few
V gene: TRBV6-5
J gene: TRBJ2-6
CDR3 DNA: TGTGCCAGCAGTTTACAAGCGGGAGAATCTGGGGCCAACGTCCTGACTTTC
CDR3 protein: CASSLQAGESGANVLTF

D gene: TRBD2
clone size: many
V gene: TRBV7-2
J gene: TRBJ2-5
CDR3 DNA: TGTGCCAGCAGCTTAGGGACTAGCGAGACCCAGTACTTC
CDR3 protein: CASSLGTSETQYF

D gene: TRBD2
clone size: few
V gene: TRBV4-3
J gene: TRBJ2-1
CDR3 DNA: TGCGCCAGCAGCCAAGGGACTAGCGGTACCTACAATGAGCAGTTCTTC
CDR3 protein: CASSQGTSGTYNEQFF

D gene: NA
clone size: few
V gene: TRBV7-2
J gene: TRBJ2-7
CDR3 DNA: TGTGCCAGCAGCTCCAGCAGGAGCAACGAGCAGTACTTC
CDR3 protein: CASSSSRSNEQYF

D gene: NA
clone size: few
V gene: TRBV6-2/TRBV6-3
J gene: TRBJ2-1
CDR3 DNA: TGTGCCAGCTCTCGAGCCTACAATGAGCAGTTCTTC
CDR3 protein: CASSRAYNEQFF

D gene: NA
clone size: once
V gene: TRBV3-1
J gene: TRBJ2-1
CDR3 DNA: TGTGCCAGCAGCCGGGGACTCCTACAAGAGACCCAGTTCTTC
CDR3 protein: CASSRGLLQETQFF

D gene: TRBD1
clone size: NA
V gene: TRBV10-3
J gene: TRBJ2-7
CDR3 DNA: TGTGCCATCAGTGAGCAAACCGGGACAGGGGGGCTCGAGCAGTACTTC
CDR3 protein: CAISEQTGTGGLEQYF

D gene: TRBD2
clone size: few
V gene: TRBV18
J gene: TRBJ2-1
CDR3 DNA: TGTGCCAGCTCACCACCACTAGCGGATCGCTCCTACAATGAGCAGTTCTTC
CDR3 protein: CASSPPLADRSYNEQFF

D gene: TRBD1
clone size: NA
V gene: TRBV5-1
J gene: TRBJ2-3
CDR3 DNA: TGCGCCAGCAGCTTGGCCGACAGGGGCCGCCCCGGCACAGATACGCAGTATTTT
CDR3 protein: CASSLADRGRPGTDTQYF

D gene: NA
clone size: once
V gene: TRBV20-1
J gene: TRBJ2-3
CDR3 DNA: TGCAGTGCTAGATGGACTCAAACAGATACGCAGTATTTT
CDR3 protein: CSARWTQTDTQYF

D gene: TRBD1
clone size: few
V gene: TRBV20-1
J gene: TRBJ2-1
CDR3 DNA: TGCAGTGCAAGGAGACAGGGGGCAAGGTTGAATGAGCAGTTCTTC
CDR3 protein: CSARRQGARLNEQFF

D gene: NA
clone size: few
V gene: TRBV27
J gene: TRBJ2-5
CDR3 DNA: TGTGCCAGCAGTTCACTAGGAGGCGGGGAGACCCAGTACTTC
CDR3 protein: CASSSLGGGETQYF

D gene: NA
clone size: NA
V gene: TRBV20-1
J gene: TRBJ2-1
CDR3 DNA: TGCAGTGCTATCGGACCCTGGGGAGAGACCCAGTTCTTC
CDR3 protein: CSAIGPWGETQFF

D gene: NA
clone size: NA
V gene: TRBV10-2
J gene: TRBJ2-5
CDR3 DNA: TGCGCCAGCAGTGACAGGGAAGAGCAGTACTTC
CDR3 protein: CASSDREEQYF

D gene: NA
clone size: few
V gene: TRBV4-3
J gene: TRBJ1-4
CDR3 DNA: TGCGCCAGCAGCCAAGTGGGAACTAATGAAAAACTGTTTTTT
CDR3 protein: CASSQVGTNEKLFF

D gene: TRBD2
clone size: once
V gene: TRBV9
J gene: TRBJ2-3
CDR3 DNA: TGTGCCAGCAGCCCGGCGGGGGGCCTCACGGATACGCAGTATTTT
CDR3 protein: CASSPAGGLTDTQYF

D gene: TRBD1
clone size: NA
V gene: TRBV20-1
J gene: TRBJ1-3
CDR3 DNA: TGCAGTGCTAGTCCCCCGGGACAGGCCTTTAGAAACACCATATATTTT
CDR3 protein: CSASPPGQAFRNTIYF

D gene: NA
clone size: NA
V gene: TRBV7-2
J gene: TRBJ2-3
CDR3 DNA: TGTGCCAGCAGCCCCCGGACGCGCCCTAGCACAGATACGCAGTATTTT
CDR3 protein: CASSPRTRPSTDTQYF

D gene: NA
clone size: NA
V gene: TRBV2
J gene: TRBJ2-1
CDR3 DNA: TGTGCCAGCAGTGAAGGGGCATCGGCCGGGAATGAGCAGTTCTTC
CDR3 protein: CASSEGASAGNEQFF

D gene: TRBD1
clone size: NA
V gene: TRBV7-2
J gene: TRBJ2-7
CDR3 DNA: TGTGCCAGCAGCTTGAAAGGACAGGGTGACGAGCAGTACTTC
CDR3 protein: CASSLKGQGDEQYF

D gene: NA
clone size: NA
V gene: TRBV4-3
J gene: TRBJ2-1
CDR3 DNA: TGCGCCAGCAGCCAAGATATAGGAGGGGTAGGCGAGCAGTTCTTC
CDR3 protein: CASSQDIGGVGEQFF

D gene: TRBD2
clone size: NA
V gene: TRBV29-1
J gene: TRBJ2-1
CDR3 DNA: TGCAGCGTTCCCACCTCGGGGGGCAATGAGCAGTTCTTC
CDR3 protein: CSVPTSGGNEQFF

D gene: NA
clone size: NA
V gene: TRBV18
J gene: TRBJ2-3
CDR3 DNA: TGTGCCAGCTCCCAACGGAGGGGGGACCTCACAGATACGCAGTATTTT
CDR3 protein: CASSQRRGDLTDTQYF

D gene: NA
clone size: NA
V gene: TRBV20-1
J gene: TRBJ1-2
CDR3 DNA: TGCAGTGCTATTACAGGAAACTATGGCTACACCTTC
CDR3 protein: CSAITGNYGYTF

D gene: TRBD1
clone size: NA
V gene: TRBV7-3
J gene: TRBJ2-3
CDR3 DNA: TGTGCCAGCAGCCCAGAGGGGGCGAAACCAGATACGCAGTATTTT
CDR3 protein: CASSPEGAKPDTQYF

D gene: NA
clone size: many
V gene: TRBV18
J gene: TRBJ2-5
CDR3 DNA: TGTGCCAGCTCACCACCGTCCGGGTTCGAGACCCAGTACTTC
CDR3 protein: CASSPPSGFETQYF

D gene: NA
clone size: NA
V gene: TRBV4-2
J gene: TRBJ1-5
CDR3 DNA: TGTGCCAGCAGCCAAGTAGGCAGGGACAATCAGCCCCAGCATTTT
CDR3 protein: CASSQVGRDNQPQHF

D gene: NA
clone size: NA
V gene: TRBV4-3
J gene: TRBJ1-6
CDR3 DNA: TGCGCCAGCAGCCAAGGGAACAGAAATTCACCCCTCCACTTT
CDR3 protein: CASSQGNRNSPLHF

D gene: NA
clone size: NA
V gene: TRBV6-5
J gene: TRBJ2-7
CDR3 DNA: TGTGCCAGCAGTTACGGGGGCAGATCCTACGAGCAGTACTTC
CDR3 protein: CASSYGGRSYEQYF

D gene: TRBD2
clone size: NA
V gene: TRBV6-5
J gene: TRBJ2-3
CDR3 DNA: TGTGCCAGCAGTTGGGGGACTACCACCGGGACGCAGTATTTT
CDR3 protein: CASSWGTTTGTQYF

D gene: NA
clone size: NA
V gene: TRBV6-2/TRBV6-3
J gene: TRBJ2-1
CDR3 DNA: TGTGCCTGCAGTTACTGGGGCAGACCTTCCTACAATGAGCAGTTCTTC
CDR3 protein: CACSYWGRPSYNEQFF

D gene: NA
clone size: NA
V gene: TRBV7-2
J gene: TRBJ2-1
CDR3 DNA: TGTGCCAGCAGCTTAGGTACAGGGCACAATGAGCAGTTCTTC
CDR3 protein: CASSLGTGHNEQFF

D gene: NA
clone size: once
V gene: TRBV6-4
J gene: TRBJ2-3
CDR3 DNA: TGTGCCAGCAGTGATCTCCGTAGGGGTAGGGGCACAGATACGCAGTATTTT
CDR3 protein: CASSDLRRGRGTDTQYF

D gene: NA
clone size: NA
V gene: TRBV6-2/TRBV6-3
J gene: TRBJ2-7
CDR3 DNA: TGTGCCAGCAGTGCCCTCACGGGCGGGACCTGCGAGCAGTACTTC
CDR3 protein: CASSALTGGTCEQYF